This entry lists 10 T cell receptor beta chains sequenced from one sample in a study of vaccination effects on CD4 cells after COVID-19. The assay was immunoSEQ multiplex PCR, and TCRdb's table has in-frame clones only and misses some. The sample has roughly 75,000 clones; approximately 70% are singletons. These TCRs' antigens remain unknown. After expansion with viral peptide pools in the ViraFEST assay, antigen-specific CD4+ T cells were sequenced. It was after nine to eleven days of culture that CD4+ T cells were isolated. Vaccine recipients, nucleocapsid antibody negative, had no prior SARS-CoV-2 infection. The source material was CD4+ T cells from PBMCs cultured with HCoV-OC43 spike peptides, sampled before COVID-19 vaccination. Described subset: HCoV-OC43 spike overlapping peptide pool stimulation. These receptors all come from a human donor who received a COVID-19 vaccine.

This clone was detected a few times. Here the CDR3 DNA reads TGTGCCAGCAGAGAAGCGGGACTGAACACCGGGGAGCTGTTTTTT. Translating it yields CASREAGLNTGELFF. V gene TRBV11-2 combines with J gene TRBJ2-2, with TRBD2 matching 7 bases. The J segment lost 1 base and the V segment lost 6 bases, leaving 5 bases of the junction unmatched. This CDR3 has 15 amino acids. The germline CDR1 and CDR2 sequences are SGHAT and FQNNGV.

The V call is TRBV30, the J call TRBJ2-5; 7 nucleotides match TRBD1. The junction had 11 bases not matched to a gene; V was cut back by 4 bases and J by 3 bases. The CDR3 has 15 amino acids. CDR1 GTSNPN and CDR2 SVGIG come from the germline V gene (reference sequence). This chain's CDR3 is CAWTSPRTGEETQYF. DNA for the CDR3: TGTGCCTGGACCTCCCCCCGGACAGGTGAAGAGACCCAGTACTTC.

CDR3 nucleotide sequence: TGTGCCAGCAGTTTCGGGGGTTCGCCCCAGCATTTT. Its translation: CASSFGGSPQHF. The rearrangement links TRBV12-3 or TRBV12-4 to TRBJ1-5; the D gene is possibly TRBD1 (5 bases). V was pared by 3 bases and J by 9 bases, with 9 bases between. The CDR3 is 12 amino acids.

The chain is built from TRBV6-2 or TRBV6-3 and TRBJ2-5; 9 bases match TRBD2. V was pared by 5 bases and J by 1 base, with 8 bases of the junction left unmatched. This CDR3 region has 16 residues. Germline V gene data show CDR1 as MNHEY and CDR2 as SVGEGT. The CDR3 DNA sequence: TGTGCCAGCAGTCCCCCCCATAGCGGGGGCCAAGAGACCCAGTACTTC. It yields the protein CASSPPHSGGQETQYF.

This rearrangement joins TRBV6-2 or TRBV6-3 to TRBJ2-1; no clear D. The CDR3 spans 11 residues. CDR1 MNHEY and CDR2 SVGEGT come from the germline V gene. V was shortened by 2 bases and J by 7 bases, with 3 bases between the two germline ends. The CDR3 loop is CASSYENEQFF. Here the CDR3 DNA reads TGTGCCAGCAGTTACGAGAATGAGCAGTTCTTC.

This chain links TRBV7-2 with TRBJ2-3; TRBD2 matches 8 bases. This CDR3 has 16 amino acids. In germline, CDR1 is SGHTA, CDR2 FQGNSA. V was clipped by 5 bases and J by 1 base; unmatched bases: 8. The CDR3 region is CASSPVAGLGTDTQYF. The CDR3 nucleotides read TGTGCCAGCAGCCCGGTAGCGGGGTTGGGCACAGATACGCAGTATTTT.

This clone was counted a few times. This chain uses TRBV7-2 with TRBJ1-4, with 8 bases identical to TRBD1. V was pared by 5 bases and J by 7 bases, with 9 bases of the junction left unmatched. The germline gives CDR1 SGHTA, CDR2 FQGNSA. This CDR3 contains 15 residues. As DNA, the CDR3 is TGTGCCAGCAGCCCAGGACAGGGTCGGGCTGAAAAACTGTTTTTT. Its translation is CASSPGQGRAEKLFF.

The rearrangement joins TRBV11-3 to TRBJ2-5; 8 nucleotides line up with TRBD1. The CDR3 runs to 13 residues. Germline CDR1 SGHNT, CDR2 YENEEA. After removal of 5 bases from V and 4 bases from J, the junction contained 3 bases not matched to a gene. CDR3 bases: TGTGCCAGCAGCCATGACAGGGGAGAGACCCAGTACTTC. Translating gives CASSHDRGETQYF.

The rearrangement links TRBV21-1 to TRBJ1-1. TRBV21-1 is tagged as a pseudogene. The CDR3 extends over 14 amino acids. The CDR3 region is CASSKGMGNTEAFF. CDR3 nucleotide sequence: TGTGCCAGCAGCAAAGGAATGGGGAACACTGAAGCTTTCTTT.

The CDR3 region has the DNA TGTGCCAGTTCCGGACAGGGAGGCTATGGCTACACCTTC. It codes for CASSGQGGYGYTF. The rearrangement joins TRBV19 to TRBJ1-2; 8 bases fit TRBD1. Germline lookup yields CDR1 LNHDA and CDR2 SQIVND (reference sequence). This CDR3 contains 13 residues. With 8 bases clipped from V and 4 bases from J, the junction kept 6 bases outside the gene matches.